The 2 T cell receptor beta chains reported below all come from one sample, sequenced in a study of T-cell memory formation after mild COVID-19. MiXCR, run by TCRdb on the 5' RACE reads, gives a single entry per CDR3 protein. The sample has some 40,000 distinct CDR3 sequences, 7.3% seen once. Sample: PBMCs or a T cell subset sorted from them (not recorded which). These receptors all stem from a man younger than 35 who had mild COVID-19 (a few samples of this study predate the infection). Cell type and time point are not known.

This clonotype was seen only a few times. J is TRBJ2-7 and V is TRBV7-2, with TRBD2 matching over 15 bases. The CDR3 is 15 amino acids. V lost 5 bases to trimming and J lost 3 bases; unmatched junction nucleotides: 2. Germline V gene sequence: CDR1 SGHTA, CDR2 FQGNSA. CDR3: CASSPGLAGGYEQYV. DNA of the CDR3: TGTGCCAGCAGCCCGGGACTAGCGGGGGGCTACGAGCAGTACGTC.

The rearrangement uses TRBV4-2 and TRBJ2-2; TRBD2 is a possible D gene (5 bases). Germline loops: CDR1 LGHNA, CDR2 YNFKEQ. This CDR3 contains 12 residues. V lost 4 bases to trimming and J lost 9 bases, with 9 bases between them. CDR3 in DNA: TGTGCCAGCAGCCCCGAGGGAAGGGAGCTGTTTTTT. Its protein is CASSPEGRELFF.